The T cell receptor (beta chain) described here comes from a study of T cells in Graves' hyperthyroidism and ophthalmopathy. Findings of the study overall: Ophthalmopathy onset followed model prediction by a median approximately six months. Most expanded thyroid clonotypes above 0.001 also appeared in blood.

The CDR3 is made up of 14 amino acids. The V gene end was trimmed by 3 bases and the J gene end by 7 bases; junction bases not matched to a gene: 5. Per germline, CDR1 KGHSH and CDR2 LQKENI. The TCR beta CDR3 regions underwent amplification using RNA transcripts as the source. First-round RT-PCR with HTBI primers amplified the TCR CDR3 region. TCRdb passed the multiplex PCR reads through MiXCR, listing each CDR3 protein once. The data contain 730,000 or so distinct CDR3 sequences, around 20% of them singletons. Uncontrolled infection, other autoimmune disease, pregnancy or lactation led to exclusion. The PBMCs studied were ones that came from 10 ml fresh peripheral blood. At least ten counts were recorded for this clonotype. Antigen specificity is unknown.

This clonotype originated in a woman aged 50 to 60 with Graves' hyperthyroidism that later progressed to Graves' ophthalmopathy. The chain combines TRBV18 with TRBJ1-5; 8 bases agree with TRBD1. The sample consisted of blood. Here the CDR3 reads CASSPAGTGQPQHF. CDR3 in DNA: TGTGCCAGCTCACCTGCCGGGACAGGACAGCCCCAGCATTTT.